Shown below are 32 T cell receptor beta chains from a single sample sequenced in a study of tissue T cells after allogeneic stem cell transplantation. Method: immunoSEQ multiplex PCR; TCRdb's copy keeps in-frame clones and lacks some. The sample includes several thousand clones, 50% of them seen just once. Sample time point: mouse harvest day 7 after allogeneic transplant. The graft held 10^6 splenic CD5+ T cells and 10^7 T-cell-depleted bone marrow cells. The sample taken for sequencing was gut tissue. The receptors stem from a female BALB/c mouse given C57BL/6 T cells with graft-versus-host disease after an allogeneic hematopoietic cell transplant.

This clone came up a few times. Gene labels here are mouse ones. Read coverage stops 1 residue before the CDR3 terminus; the germline J gene supplies the remainder. V is TRBV16 and J is TRBJ2-1; the D is unclear. The germline gives CDR1 SGHSA, CDR2 FRNQAP. Deletions cut 1 base from V and 7 bases from J, with 11 bases between. The CDR3 consists of 14 residues. The CDR3 sequence is CASSLARGLAEQFF. The covered CDR3 bases are TGTGCAAGCAGCTTAGCACGGGGTCTGGCTGAGCAGTTC.

As concerns this clone: The gene names here belong to mouse. Read coverage stops 1 residue before the CDR3 terminus; the germline J gene supplies the remainder. The gene calls are TRBV12-1 and TRBJ1-2; a possible D gene is TRBD1 (6 bases). The CDR3 is 14 residues long. Deletions cut 5 bases from V and 1 base from J, with 13 bases between. Germline V gene lookup returns CDR1 SGHSN and CDR2 HYEKVE. CDR3 loop: CASYPGTINSDYTF. The DNA read from the CDR3 is TGTGCCAGCTACCCCGGGACAATAAACTCCGACTACACC.

This clone has only a few counts. All gene names here are mouse names. CDR3 DNA (partial): TGTGCCAGCAGTCCGGGACAGGGGGTTGGAAATACGCTCTAT. Its translation is CASSPGQGVGNTLY. The complete CDR3 sequence is CASSPGQGVGNTLYF. The chain employs TRBV26 and TRBJ1-3; TRBD1 matches at 11 bases. The read comes to an end 1 residue before the CDR3 does, leaving the germline J gene to fill in the end. The CDR3 has 15 amino acids. Germline trimming cut 4 bases from V and 3 bases from J; bases unmatched to any gene: 2. The V gene's germline CDR1 is KGHPV and CDR2 FQNQEV (reference sequence).

As to this clone: Gene names are the mouse ones. Coverage ceases 1 residue before the CDR3 finishes, and the germline J gene fills in the end. The genes are TRBV23 and TRBJ1-1; TRBD1, the D gene given by the table, was not confirmed from the DNA. The CDR3 spans 14 residues. The V gene's germline CDR1 is KGHTA and CDR2 FQNQQP. CDR3 residues: CSSSRQGVVTEVFF. The covered CDR3 bases are TGCTCCAGCAGTCGGCAGGGGGTGGTCACAGAAGTCTTC.

In regard to this clone: The gene symbols are mouse symbols. The read is 1 residue too short to cover the CDR3 end, so that end is filled in from the germline J gene. The rearrangement uses TRBV13-1 and TRBJ2-5; D not certain. Germline CDR1 is NSHNY and CDR2 is SYGAGN. The CDR3 has 10 amino acids. Trimming stripped 3 bases from V and 10 bases from J, with 6 bases between. The CDR3 bases that were read are TGTGCCAGCAGTGCCCACCCCCAGTAC. Protein sequence: CASSAHPQY. The CDR3 in full is CASSAHPQYF.

As for this clone: Gene names denote mouse genes. The read ends 1 residue before the CDR3 terminus; that terminus is restored from the germline J gene. At the DNA level, this CDR3 is encoded by other sequences in the same sample as well. The rearrangement joins TRBV26 to TRBJ2-5; unclear D gene. CDR1 and CDR2 from the germline V gene are KGHPV and FQNQEV (reference sequence). With 2 bases removed from V and 2 bases from J, the gap between germline ends came to 5 bases. This CDR3 has 13 amino acids. This chain's CDR3 is CASSLGFQDTQYF. The sequenced CDR3 bases are TGTGCCAGCAGTCTGGGGTTCCAAGACACCCAGTAC.

This clone appeared a few times. Mouse names are used for the genes. The read falls 1 residue short of the CDR3 end, and the missing part is taken from the germline J gene. This chain uses TRBV29 with TRBJ1-5, with TRBD1 as a possible D gene (6 bases). CDR1 MSHET and CDR2 SYDVDS come from the germline V gene. The CDR3 runs to 14 residues. The ends were cut back, 5 bases at V and 0 bases at J, with 8 bases in the middle. CDR3 amino acids: CASSKDSNNQAPLF. Partial CDR3 DNA: TGTGCTAGCAGTAAGGACAGTAACAACCAGGCTCCGCTT.

This clone was picked up a small number of times. Mouse gene names apply. Read coverage stops 1 residue before the CDR3 terminus; the germline J gene supplies the remainder. The genes are TRBV26 and TRBJ1-6; no clear D gene. TRBJ1-6 is an ORF, with its function uncertain. The CDR3 length is 15 residues. The ends were cut back, 0 bases at V and 1 base at J, with 4 bases in the middle. Germline-derived CDR1 and CDR2 are KGHPV and FQNQEV (reference sequence). The CDR3 here is CASSLSLSYNSPLYF. The part of the CDR3 DNA that was read is TGTGCCAGCAGTCTGTCCTTATCCTATAATTCGCCCCTCTAC.

A single count supports this clone. All gene names here are mouse names. The read gets to within 1 residue of the CDR3 end, and the germline J gene fills in the rest. The rearrangement uses TRBV1 and TRBJ1-6; TRBD1 might be the D (5 bases). TRBJ1-6 is marked as an open reading frame, function uncertain. This CDR3 region has 15 residues. V lost 0 bases, J lost 7 bases, and 10 bases lay in between. The germline CDR1 and CDR2 sequences are NSQYPW and LRSPGD (reference sequence). CDR3 sequence reads: CTCSADRGWNSPLYF. The part of the CDR3 DNA that was read is TGCACCTGCAGTGCAGATCGGGGGTGGAATTCGCCCCTCTAC.

As to this clone: Mouse germline and gene names are used. The observed sequence ends 1 residue before the CDR3 terminus, with the missing tail filled in from the germline J gene. This chain links TRBV19 with TRBJ2-1; perhaps TRBD2 as D (6 bases). Germline CDR1 is FNHDT and CDR2 is SITEND (reference sequence). The V end lost 5 bases, the J end lost 7 bases, and 10 bases lay between the germline ends. This CDR3 is 12 amino acids long. The CDR3 bases that were read are TGTGCCAGCAGCCTGGGGCGCGCTGAGCAGTTC. It is translated as CASSLGRAEQF. The whole CDR3 region reads CASSLGRAEQFF.

On this clone itself: The gene symbols are mouse symbols. The CDR3 goes on 1 residue after the read ends, and that part is filled in from the germline J gene. This chain uses TRBV29 with TRBJ1-2; D gene uncertain. The CDR3 is 12 amino acids. Per germline, CDR1 MSHET and CDR2 SYDVDS. The germline V and J ends were trimmed by 4 bases and 1 base, with 4 bases remaining between them. This CDR3 reads CASSSQNSDYTF. CDR3 DNA (partial): TGTGCTAGCAGTTCTCAAAACTCCGACTACACC.

This clone was detected a few times. Germline and genes here are mouse. The read comes to an end 1 residue before the CDR3 does, leaving the germline J gene to fill in the end. The chain links TRBV13-2 to TRBJ1-2, with 11 bases that match TRBD1. The CDR3 has 16 amino acids. The V gene end was trimmed by 0 bases and the J gene end by 0 bases; junction bases not matched to a gene: 1. Germline lookup yields CDR1 NNHNN and CDR2 SYGAGS (reference sequence). The part of the CDR3 DNA that was read is TGTGCCAGCGGTGATGGGACAGGGGGCGCAAACTCCGACTACACC. This codes for CASGDGTGGANSDYT. The entire CDR3 protein reads CASGDGTGGANSDYTF.

Details on this clone: Gene names denote mouse genes. The read ends 1 residue early relative to the CDR3; the germline J gene fills the gap. The chain recombines TRBV3 with TRBJ2-7; 9 bases map to TRBD1. Trimming cost V 5 bases and J 6 bases; bases outside gene matches: 2. CDR1 and CDR2 from the germline V gene are SNHLY and FYNGKV (reference sequence). This CDR3 has 12 amino acids. The CDR3 sequence is CASSRDRAEQYF. Partial CDR3 DNA: TGTGCCAGCAGCCGGGACAGGGCTGAACAGTAC.

Comments on this clone: Mouse names are used for the genes. Read sequence stops 1 residue before the CDR3 end, and the germline J gene provides the missing end. The chain uses TRBV13-2 and TRBJ1-3, with TRBD1 as a possible D gene (5 bases). CDR1 and CDR2 from the germline V gene are NNHNN and SYGAGS (reference sequence). This CDR3 is built from 14 residues. Trimming removed 4 bases from V and 0 bases from J, with 8 bases in between. CDR3 DNA, as far as it was read: TGTGCCAGCGGTCCGACAGATTCTGGAAATACGCTCTAT. The encoded protein is CASGPTDSGNTLY. The whole CDR3 sequence is CASGPTDSGNTLYF.

This clone appeared a few times. Gene names are the mouse ones. The CDR3 extends 1 residue past the end of the read, so its final part is completed from the germline J gene. The chain combines TRBV26 with TRBJ1-1, with TRBD1 matching 9 bases. V gave up 2 bases and J gave up 10 bases; unmatched junction bases: 5. Germline CDR1 reads KGHPV; CDR2 reads FQNQEV (reference sequence). The CDR3 is 13 amino acids. The CDR3 reads CASSLRDRVAVFF. The CDR3 bases that were read are TGTGCCAGCAGTCTGAGGGACAGGGTGGCAGTCTTC.

Notes on this clone: Gene names are mouse gene names. The DNA ends 1 residue before the CDR3 does, and the rest of the CDR3 is filled in from the germline J gene. The chain combines TRBV26 with TRBJ2-3; no firm D call. CDR1 KGHPV and CDR2 FQNQEV come from the germline V gene (reference sequence). Trimming left V 4 bases short and J 0 bases short, with 5 bases between. CDR3 size: 13 residues. CDR3 sequence reads: CASSRPSAETLYF. The CDR3 DNA, read in part, is TGTGCCAGCAGTCGTCCTAGTGCAGAAACGCTGTAT.

A remark on this clone: The junction departs from the called germline gene at one end, perhaps through a read error. Gene names follow the mouse nomenclature. The read ends 1 residue early relative to the CDR3; the germline J gene fills the gap. The chain recombines TRBV13-1 with TRBJ1-4; 8 bases are a match to TRBD1. The germline gives CDR1 NSHNY, CDR2 SYGAGN. CDR3 size: 14 residues. This CDR3 is CASGDRGTNERLFF. CDR3 bases read: TGTGCCAGCGGTGACAGGGGAACCAACGAAAGATTATTT.

Comments on this clone: The germline and genes are mouse ones. The observed sequence ends 1 residue before the CDR3 terminus, with the missing tail filled in from the germline J gene. Other DNA sequences in this specimen translate into the identical CDR3. This chain connects TRBV26 to TRBJ1-3; D is unresolved. The length of the CDR3 is 14 residues. V lost 3 bases and J lost 0, with 6 bases in between. In germline, CDR1 is KGHPV, CDR2 FQNQEV (reference sequence). The CDR3 here is CASSLTDSGNTLYF. Partial CDR3 DNA: TGTGCCAGCAGTCTCACAGATTCTGGAAATACGCTCTAT. Complete variable domain (other parts from reference TRBV26 and TRBJ1-3): NSKVIQTPRYLVKGQGQKAKMRCIPEKGHPVVFWYQQNKNNEFKFLINFQNQEVLQQIDMTEKRFSAECPSNSPCSLEIQSSEAGDSALYLCASSLTDSGNTLYFGEGSRLIVV.

Note on this clone: Germline and genes here are mouse. The CDR3 is cut off 1 residue early in the read; its end comes from the germline J gene. The V gene is TRBV3, the J gene TRBJ2-5; 11 positions agree with TRBD2. The junction had 3 bases not matched to a gene; V was cut back by 5 bases and J by 2 bases. The CDR3 covers 15 residues. CDR1 and CDR2 from the germline V gene are SNHLY and FYNGKV (reference sequence). The sequenced CDR3 bases are TGTGCCAGCAGCGGCGACTGGGGGGGCCAAGACACCCAGTAC. Its protein product is CASSGDWGGQDTQY. The full CDR3 is CASSGDWGGQDTQYF.

Regarding this clone: Mouse gene names apply. The CDR3 goes on 1 residue after the read ends, and that part is filled in from the germline J gene. The chain uses TRBV16 and TRBJ2-3; D gene unclear. Deletions cut 5 bases from V and 0 bases from J, with 6 bases between. The CDR3 runs 13 residues. The germline CDR1 and CDR2 sequences are SGHSA and FRNQAP. The CDR3 DNA, read in part, is TGTGCAAGCAGCCCGGCTAGTGCAGAAACGCTGTAT. Its protein is CASSPASAETLY. The full CDR3 sequence reads CASSPASAETLYF.

Turning to this clone: Gene names follow the mouse nomenclature. The read ends 1 residue early relative to the CDR3; the germline J gene fills the gap. V is TRBV16 and J is TRBJ1-1; perhaps TRBD1 as D (5 bases). There are 13 residues in the CDR3. Deletions cut 5 bases from V and 2 bases from J, with 9 bases between. Germline V gene lookup returns CDR1 SGHSA and CDR2 FRNQAP. The CDR3 bases that were read are TGTGCAAGCAGCATTGGACATAACACAGAAGTCTTC. Its protein product is CASSIGHNTEVF. The whole CDR3 region reads CASSIGHNTEVFF.

This clone was picked up a small number of times. Germline and genes: mouse. The missing CDR3 end, 1 residue past where the read stops, is filled in from the germline J gene. V is TRBV3 and J is TRBJ1-2; no definite D call. The V gene lost 1 base and the J gene lost 2 bases, with 5 bases spanning the gap. This CDR3 is built from 13 residues. CDR1 is SNHLY and CDR2 is FYNGKV in the germline V gene (reference sequence). The CDR3 region is CASSLVQNSDYTF. The sequenced part of the CDR3 DNA is TGTGCCAGCAGCTTAGTACAGAACTCCGACTACACC.

Note on this clone: Gene and germline names: mouse. The CDR3 goes on 1 residue after the read ends, and that part is filled in from the germline J gene. This chain links TRBV14 with TRBJ2-1; D might be TRBD1 (5 bases). Per the germline V gene, CDR1 is SGHDT and CDR2 is FRDEAV. V lost 4 bases to trimming and J lost 3 bases, with 8 bases between them. The CDR3 is made up of 13 amino acids. CDR3 bases read: TGTGCCAGCAGTGCAGGGTTCTATGCTGAGCAGTTC. Protein product: CASSAGFYAEQF. The whole CDR3 protein is CASSAGFYAEQFF.

Details on this clone: Mouse gene names apply. CDR3 protein: CASGVGTGEDTQYF. The part of the CDR3 DNA that was read is TGTGCCAGCGGTGTTGGGACTGGGGAAGACACCCAGTAC. The chain combines TRBV13-2 with TRBJ2-5; 10 bases fit TRBD2. The CDR3 end lies 1 residue beyond the end of the read and is filled in from the germline J gene. Germline CDR1 NNHNN, CDR2 SYGAGS (reference sequence). The CDR3 has 14 residues. J lost 4 bases, V lost 3 bases, and 2 bases had no gene match.

Turning to this clone: Gene labels here are mouse ones. The read stops 1 residue short of the end of the CDR3; the missing end is completed from the germline J gene. The chain combines TRBV26 with TRBJ2-4; D is undetermined. Germline loops: CDR1 KGHPV, CDR2 FQNQEV (reference sequence). V was shortened by 6 bases and J by 0 bases, with 4 bases between the two germline ends. The CDR3 consists of 12 residues. The CDR3 reads CASRNSQNTLYF. The sequenced CDR3 bases are TGTGCCAGCAGGAATAGTCAAAACACCTTGTAC.

Points on this clone: Gene names follow the mouse nomenclature. The CDR3 extends 1 residue past the end of the read, so its final part is completed from the germline J gene. V is TRBV16 and J is TRBJ2-1; the D is unclear. The CDR3 sequence is 11 residues long. CDR1 is SGHSA and CDR2 is FRNQAP in the germline V gene. Trimming shortened V by 4 bases and J by 4 bases, and 2 bases separated the two germline ends. The sequenced part of the CDR3 DNA is TGTGCAAGCAGCTCGTATGCTGAGCAGTTC. Translated: CASSSYAEQF. The whole CDR3 region reads CASSSYAEQFF.

For this clone: Germline and genes: mouse. The read finishes 1 residue shy of the CDR3 end, and the germline J gene is used to complete it. The chain combines TRBV19 with TRBJ2-4; TRBD2 agrees at 8 bases. Germline loops: CDR1 FNHDT, CDR2 SITEND (reference sequence). The CDR3 is 16 amino acids. V was pared by 0 bases and J by 0 bases, with 3 bases of the junction left unmatched. The sequenced part of the CDR3 DNA is TGTGCCAGCAGTATAGAACTGGGGGATAGTCAAAACACCTTGTAC. This codes for CASSIELGDSQNTLY. The complete CDR3 protein is CASSIELGDSQNTLYF.

By sample fraction, this clone is medium-sized (0.01 to 0.1%). Gene names refer to mouse genes. The read halts 1 residue ahead of the CDR3 end, with the missing end drawn from the germline J gene. The V gene is TRBV29, the J gene TRBJ2-7; D may be TRBD1 (6 bases). Germline V CDR1 and CDR2: MSHET, SYDVDS. The V end was cut by 5 bases, the J end by 0 bases, with 11 bases between. The CDR3 contains 14 residues. The CDR3 loop reads CASSLRDNSYEQYF. The part of the CDR3 DNA that was read is TGTGCTAGCAGTCTCCGGGACAACTCCTATGAACAGTAC.

Of note for this clone: The gene names given are mouse names. The read gets to within 1 residue of the CDR3 end, and the germline J gene fills in the rest. The chain joins TRBV26 to TRBJ2-5, with D perhaps TRBD1 (5 bases). The germline V gene encodes CDR1 KGHPV and CDR2 FQNQEV (reference sequence). Between the trimmed V and J ends, which lost 2 bases and 6 bases, there was a span of 6 bases. This CDR3 contains 12 residues. CDR3 DNA, as far as it was read: TGTGCCAGCAGTCTGCACAGGGACACCCAGTAC. It codes for CASSLHRDTQY. The whole CDR3 protein reads CASSLHRDTQYF.

For this clone: The germline and genes are mouse ones. The read is 1 residue too short to cover the CDR3 end, so that end is filled in from the germline J gene. The rearrangement links TRBV15 to TRBJ2-5; D is unresolved. V lost 0 bases and J 6 bases, leaving 4 bases between the germline ends. The CDR3 has 12 residues. The germline gives CDR1 SGHND, CDR2 FRSKSL. This CDR3 is CASSLAQDTQYF. The part of the CDR3 DNA that was read is TGTGCCAGCAGTTTAGCGCAGGACACCCAGTAC.

This clone was detected only a few times. Gene names refer to mouse genes. The CDR3 is cut off 1 residue early in the read; its end comes from the germline J gene. The rearrangement uses TRBV26 and TRBJ2-7, with 9 bases identical to TRBD2. J gave up 4 bases and V 2 bases, and 3 bases lay outside the gene matches. This CDR3 contains 14 residues. The V gene's germline CDR1 is KGHPV and CDR2 FQNQEV (reference sequence). The covered CDR3 bases are TGTGCCAGCAGTCTGGCTGGGGGGGTTTATGAACAGTAC. It yields the protein CASSLAGGVYEQY. The full CDR3 protein is CASSLAGGVYEQYF.

This clone was counted a few times. Gene names are the mouse ones. The missing CDR3 end, 1 residue past where the read stops, is filled in from the germline J gene. This chain connects TRBV3 to TRBJ2-7, with 9 bases that match TRBD2. Germline V gene data show CDR1 as SNHLY and CDR2 as FYNGKV (reference sequence). CDR3 size: 15 residues. Trimming took 3 bases from V and 0 from J; bases not matched to a gene: 3. The CDR3 spells CASSFDWGSSYEQYF. The covered CDR3 bases are TGTGCCAGCAGCTTCGACTGGGGGAGCTCCTATGAACAGTAC. Filled out from reference TRBV3 and TRBJ2-7, the complete variable domain reads GPKVLQIPSHQIIDMGQMVTLNCDPVSNHLYFYWYKQILGQQMEFLVNFYNGKVMEKSKLFKDQFSVERPDGSYFTLKIQPTALEDSAVYFCASSFDWGSSYEQYFGPGTRLTVL.